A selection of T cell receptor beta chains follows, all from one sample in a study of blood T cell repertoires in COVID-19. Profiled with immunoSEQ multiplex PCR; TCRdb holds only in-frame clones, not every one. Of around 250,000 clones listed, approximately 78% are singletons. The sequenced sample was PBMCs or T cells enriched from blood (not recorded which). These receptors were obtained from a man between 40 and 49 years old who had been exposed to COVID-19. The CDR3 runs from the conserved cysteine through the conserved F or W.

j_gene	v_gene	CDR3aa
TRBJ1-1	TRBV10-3	CATQPARGNTEAFF
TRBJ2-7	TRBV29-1	CSVAYGGQRYEQYF
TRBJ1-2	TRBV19	CASSTSQYQNYGYTF
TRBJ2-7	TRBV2	CASTRTGGNYEQYF
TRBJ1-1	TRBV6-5	CASRSEFNTEAFF
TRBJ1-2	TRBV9	CASSVSHREYGYTF
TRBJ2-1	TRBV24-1	CATSEPDRGFFF
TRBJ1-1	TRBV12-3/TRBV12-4	CASSLRVDTEAFF
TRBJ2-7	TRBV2	CASTETLGLAGARSPYEQYF
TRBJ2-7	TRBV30	CAWSKRDRGKQYF
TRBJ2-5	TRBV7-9	CASSLVLATQETQYF
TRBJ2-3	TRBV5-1	CASSSGTDTQYF
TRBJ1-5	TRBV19	CASSLWTVPTQHF
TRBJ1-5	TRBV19	CASRERGSGPQHF
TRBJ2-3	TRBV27	CASSKTQGGTTDTQYF